This entry is about one TCR beta chain. No antigen is known for it. No quality values exist for individual bases; no much larger clone is one base distant. The immunoSEQ Assay, a bias-controlled multiplex PCR, was used to amplify TCRbeta CDR3 regions from genomic DNA. The published analysis was carried out like this. The number of nucleated cells in each sample was estimated from the amplification of reference gene primers within the assay. To quantify the absolute abundance of each unique TCRbeta CDR3 rearrangement, sequence reads were collapsed and filtered. For each sample, productive Simpson clonality was calculated by taking the square root of Simpson's diversity index across productive rearrangements. This immuneACCESS table, as held by TCRdb, lists in-frame sequences with V and J called but not all clones. Of the missing ones, under half trace to an unresolved V gene in checked studies; the others have no known cause. V and J calls plus clone size are reproduced from that table; the DNA served to infer D and trimming. The sample includes roughly 190,000 clones, with roughly 86% observed a single time. 3% to 4% of the sample lies in the top ten.

The collaborating institutions used their own protocols to collect whole blood in K2EDTA tubes. For TCRbeta analysis, collaborators shipped samples as frozen whole blood, isolated PBMCs, or DNA extracted from either of those sample types. The data are from a study of blood T cell repertoires in COVID-19 (dated by TCRdb to the early 2020s). Study-level background: The collaborator samples originated in the United States, Italy and Spain and spanned the acute and convalescent phases of COVID-19. The prospective study material was composed of cDNA or gDNA derived from T cells, B-cell-depleted T cells, or PBMCs. The dataset comprised deeply sampled blood TCRbeta repertoires from subjects exposed to, actively infected with, or recovered from COVID-19. A freely available public database, intended as a resource for researchers studying the immune response to SARS-CoV-2, is where the repertoires were released. The samples were drawn from the first 160 participants of the ongoing ImmuneRACE study and from over a thousand subjects provided by 6 global collaborators. Sample metadata almost always included a de-identified subject ID, COVID-19 status, age in years and sex. Where available, HLA class I and class II types were taken from metadata supplied by the sample provider and were not determined by assay-based typing. The paper as a whole reports these results and caveats: Clinical and demographic metadata were provided uncurated, with the amount varying by source and participant.

Sequenced input: peripheral blood. The source of this sequence is a man between 65 and 85 years old with acute or convalescent COVID-19.

The DNA reads as follows: TGTGCCAGCCAACGGGGTCGAGTGACGGCCCAGTACTTC. This translates into CASQRGRVTAQYF. This sequence uses TRBV6-5 and TRBJ2-5; perhaps TRBD2 is the D gene, with 5 bases matching. Inclusive of the bounding cysteine and phenylalanine, the CDR3 is 13 residues long. The entry retains the CDR3 DNA only, 39 bases that are in frame from base 1. A distance of 19 bases separates the germline ends of V and J, which lose 8 bases and 9 bases respectively. CDR1 and CDR2 were assigned from the germline V gene as MNHEY and SVGAGI.